The present T cell receptor (beta chain) was sequenced within a study of shared clonotypes between healthy human individuals (dated by TCRdb to the early 2020s). As for the study more broadly: A couple of women and a few men aged 18 to 49 years were included in the cohort. Per donor, three plates each were used for CD4 naive and CD4 memory, two for CD8 naive, and one for CD8 memory. The study deeply sequenced blood TCR repertoires of roughly five healthy adults to estimate repertoire size and the extent of clonotype sharing between individuals. Different laboratories and diverse techniques were used to prepare libraries and sequence TCR repertoires, to increase sequencing depth and limit assay-specific biases. Each donor's leukapheresis produced roughly between about 0.85 and 10 billion PBMCs. Study-wide conclusions, independent of this receptor: Clonotypes shared by all four sorted-subset donors showed higher generation probabilities than non-shared clonotypes. Pairwise subsampling indicated that sequencing depth was expected to affect the degree of clonotype sharing among donors. Naive subsets generally had larger estimated clonotype richness than memory subsets. Rarefaction of sorted-subset datasets indicated incomplete sequencing despite the large sequencing depth. Sampling was restricted to blood, and TCR repertoires in tissues likely differ from the TCR repertoires found in blood. The genetic and exposure-history diversity represented was limited by the small number of donors. When four donors were compared, the shared fraction of clonotypes was around 5% for naive CD4, around 3.5% for naive CD8, 2.3% for memory CD4, and 0.35% to 0.4% for memory CD8.

CDR1 and CDR2 are read off the germline V gene as MNHNS and SASEGT. Trimming takes 4 bases from V and 4 bases from J, and the germline ends sit 14 bases apart. The CDR3 starts with the cysteine, ends with the phenylalanine, and has 15 residues. The read is trimmed to its CDR3 DNA, 45 bases read in frame from base 1. Using the deep immunoSEQ assay, TCR CDR3 regions were amplified from genomic DNA by multiplex PCR. Extracted genomic DNA from each cell subset was distributed evenly across all wells of several immunoSEQ 96-well plates, and each plate was treated as a replicate. For sorted subsets, each replicate PCR was loaded with approximately 190 ng genomic DNA, equivalent to 25,000 to 35,000 T cell genomes. Purified libraries were quantified with a Qubit 3.0 fluorometer, sized on a Bioanalyzer 2100, and re-quantified with the KAPA Library Quantification kit. Each immunoSEQ 96-well plate was sequenced on its own single-read 150-cycle Illumina NextSeq 550 flow cell. For the original study's pipeline: Because the immunoSEQ output held only junctional sequences and lacked quality scores, the filtering could not match the filtering applied to full-length reads. Sequences were annotated with PyIR, a Python wrapper for IgBLAST v1.9, and V/J genes and CDR3 were assigned using IMGT germline references. Any read was removed if the V/J assignment was weak (E-value above 1e-6), the CDR3 was missing, or the read contained stop codons, out-of-frame junctions, or ambiguous translated residues. V3J clonotypes were defined as sequences sharing the same inferred V gene, J gene, and CDR3 amino acid sequence. Percentage overlap between repertoires was computed as shared unique clonotypes divided by the size of the smaller repertoire. RTK rarefaction, the Chao1 estimator, and Recon v2.1 estimates of unobserved clonotypes were used to assess repertoire richness. OLGA was used to compute generation probabilities for all TCRbeta clonotypes that the gDNA method yielded from several donors. As stored in TCRdb, this immuneACCESS dataset retains in-frame rearrangements with V and J assigned. A fraction of the clones does not appear; measured against another copy, unresolved V genes explain less than half of the discrepancy, and the remainder lacks a known reason. Clone size and the V and J calls come from that table; the DNA yielded D and trimming. The sample includes hundreds of thousands of clones, with about 78% observed a single time. In total, the top ten clones hold approximately 1.8% of the sample.

In regard to this clone: What antigen it recognizes has not been identified. Per-base qualities were not stored, and no clone one base away is much larger.

Healthy HIV-negative adults with no recently reported acute infections or vaccinations were included as donors. Every donor was a Caucasian adult living in Nashville, Tennessee, USA. CD4+ T cells were enriched by magnetic negative selection; naive cells were then positively selected on CD45RA, and the negative fraction formed the memory subset. Blood was collected by leukapheresis, and PBMCs were isolated by Ficoll-Histopaque density gradient centrifugation and then cryopreserved in liquid nitrogen vapor phase. Analytical flow cytometry was used to check the purity and quantity of every magnetically sorted T cell population. Genomic DNA was isolated from every sorted fraction and measured by UV absorbance on a Nanodrop 2000c.

The sequence came from a woman aged 25 to 39 in good health. Sequenced: memory CD4+ T cells sorted from blood. Per the publication, the cell subset or site label means: CD45RA-negative fraction. The chain is assembled from TRBV6-1 and TRBJ1-5, with a weak D call of TRBD1 (5 bases match). The CDR3 corresponds to CASSVQGAGNQPQHF. The DNA reads TGTGCCAGCAGTGTACAAGGGGCTGGAAATCAGCCCCAGCATTTT.